These 3 T cell receptor beta chains were all obtained from the same sample, sequenced in a study of cytomegalovirus exposure and HLA in healthy donors. It was with 60 Vbeta and 13 Jbeta primers that the PCR ran. TCRdb's table, derived via immunoSEQ multiplex PCR, lists solely in-frame clones and lacks some. The repertoire holds more than 130,000 clones, with approximately 80% as singletons. Sequencing was carried out using PBMCs. These receptors were obtained from a male donor in good health and CMV-seronegative.

This clone occurred a few times. The chain has TRBV4-2 and TRBJ2-7, with 9 bases that match TRBD1. CDR1 is LGHNA, CDR2 YNFKEQ, per germline. The ends lost 1 base at V and 3 bases at J; junction bases unmatched: 4. There are 15 residues in the CDR3. The CDR3 here is CASSQGTGEVYEQYF. The CDR3 DNA follows: TGTGCCAGCAGCCAAGGGACAGGGGAGGTCTACGAGCAGTACTTC.

This clone was observed once. The chain recombines TRBV9 with TRBJ2-2; D is undetermined. Germline V gives CDR1 SGDLS, CDR2 YYNGEE. Trimming cost V 4 bases and J 0 bases, with 13 bases left between them. This CDR3 comprises 16 residues. The CDR3 loop is CASSPQITSNTGELFF. In nucleotides, the CDR3 is TGTGCCAGCAGCCCCCAGATAACCTCGAACACCGGGGAGCTGTTTTTT.

The rearrangement joins TRBV7-9 to TRBJ2-5; 7 bases line up with TRBD1. The V and J ends lost 4 bases and 2 bases, in that order; junction bases with no gene match: 13. Germline CDR1 reads SEHNR; CDR2 reads FQNEAQ (reference sequence). The CDR3 has 17 residues. This CDR3 reads CASSSARQGSRQETQYF. For the CDR3, the DNA is TGTGCCAGCAGCTCAGCCCGACAGGGTTCAAGGCAAGAGACCCAGTACTTC.